Listed here are 7 T cell receptor beta chains from one sample, sequenced in a study of cytomegalovirus exposure and HLA in healthy donors. The data were produced by immunoSEQ multiplex PCR, yet TCRdb's version contains in-frame clones alone and is incomplete. The data show around 150,000 clones, 85% seen once. What was sequenced was PBMCs. The receptors shown here come from a man aged 25-45 years in good health and CMV-seropositive.

This clone was detected once. As DNA, the CDR3 is TGCGCCAGCAGCCCCCGGGGGGGCACAGATACGCAGTATTTT. Protein product: CASSPRGGTDTQYF. This chain connects TRBV4-1 to TRBJ2-3; 7 nucleotides agree with TRBD2. Trimming removed 4 bases from V and 1 base from J; junction bases left unmatched: 2. CDR3 length: 14 amino acids. The germline CDR1 and CDR2 sequences are MGHRA and YSYEKL.

The V gene is TRBV30, the J gene TRBJ2-7; TRBD1 might be the D (5 bases). This CDR3 is 13 amino acids long. V was cut by 2 bases and J by 2 bases, with 10 bases left in between. Per the germline V gene, CDR1 is GTSNPN and CDR2 is SVGIG (reference sequence). The CDR3 nucleotides read TGTGCCTGGAGTTCGGCAGGGACCTACGAGCAGTACTTC. This translates into CAWSSAGTYEQYF. Full variable domain (outside the CDR3, taken from reference TRBV30 and TRBJ2-7): SQTIHQWPATLVQPVGSPLSLECTVEGTSNPNLYWYRQAAGRGLQLLFYSVGIGQISSEVPQNLSASRPQDRQFILSSKKLLLSDSGFYLCAWSSAGTYEQYFGPGTRLTVT.

V is TRBV30 and J is TRBJ2-7, with a tentative D call TRBD1 (5 bases). The ends were cut back, 3 bases at V and 2 bases at J, with 14 bases in the middle. Germline V gene lookup returns CDR1 GTSNPN and CDR2 SVGIG (reference sequence). CDR3 length equals 14 residues. In DNA, the CDR3 is TGTGCCTGGAGCCAGGGCACCTCAGCCTACGAGCAGTACTTC. Translation: CAWSQGTSAYEQYF.

V gene TRBV4-1 combines with J gene TRBJ2-1; D call uncertain. CDR3 length: 13 amino acids. Germline V CDR1 and CDR2: MGHRA, YSYEKL. With 2 bases removed from V and 10 bases from J, the gap between germline ends came to 12 bases. CDR3 sequence reads: CASSQPDTWEQFF. The CDR3 region has the DNA TGCGCCAGCAGCCAACCAGACACCTGGGAGCAGTTCTTC.

The chain employs TRBV7-9 and TRBJ2-3; D possibly corresponds to TRBD1 (7 bases). CDR1 SEHNR and CDR2 FQNEAQ come from the germline V gene (reference sequence). Trimming shortened V by 5 bases and J by 7 bases, and 25 bases separated the two germline ends. The CDR3 is made up of 17 amino acids. CDR3 sequence: CASSTSGQLLARNTQYF. The CDR3 region has the DNA TGTGCCAGCAGCACCTCGGGACAGTTACTAGCAAGAAATACGCAGTATTTT.

In this sample, this clone turned up once. V usage is TRBV9 and J usage is TRBJ2-3; no reliable D call. CDR1 and CDR2 from the germline V gene are SGDLS and YYNGEE. V was shortened by 3 bases and J by 4 bases, with 9 bases between the two germline ends. This CDR3 contains 13 residues. In DNA, the CDR3 is TGTGCCAGCAGCGCAGAAGTCGCAGATACGCAGTATTTT. This gives the protein CASSAEVADTQYF.

This chain joins TRBV30 and TRBJ1-1; 8 positions match TRBD1. Losses at the gene ends were 0 bases for V and 7 bases for J; bases not matched to a gene: 4. This CDR3 is 13 amino acids long. Germline V gene data show CDR1 as GTSNPN and CDR2 as SVGIG (reference sequence). The CDR3 here is CAWSVQGAREAFF. In DNA form, the CDR3 reads TGTGCCTGGAGTGTCCAGGGGGCGCGTGAAGCTTTCTTT. Combining the CDR3 with reference TRBV30 and TRBJ1-1 gives the whole variable domain SQTIHQWPATLVQPVGSPLSLECTVEGTSNPNLYWYRQAAGRGLQLLFYSVGIGQISSEVPQNLSASRPQDRQFILSSKKLLLSDSGFYLCAWSVQGAREAFFGQGTRLTVV.